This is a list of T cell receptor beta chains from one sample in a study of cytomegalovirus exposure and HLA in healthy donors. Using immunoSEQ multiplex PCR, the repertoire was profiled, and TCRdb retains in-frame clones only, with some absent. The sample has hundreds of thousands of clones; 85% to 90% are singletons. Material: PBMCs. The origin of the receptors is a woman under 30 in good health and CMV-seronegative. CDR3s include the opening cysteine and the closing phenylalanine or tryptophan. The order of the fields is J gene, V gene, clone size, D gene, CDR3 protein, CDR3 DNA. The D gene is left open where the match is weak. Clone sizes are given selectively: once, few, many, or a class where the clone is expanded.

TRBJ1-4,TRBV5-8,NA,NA,CASTLIRGEKLFF,TGTGCCAGCACCTTGATCCGGGGGGAAAAACTGTTTTTT
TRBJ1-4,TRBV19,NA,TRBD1,CASRTGTGDEKLFF,TGTGCCAGCCGCACCGGGACAGGGGATGAAAAACTGTTTTTT
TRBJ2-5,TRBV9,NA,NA,CASSSGLGARETQYF,TGTGCCAGCAGCTCTGGGCTGGGGGCCCGAGAGACCCAGTACTTC
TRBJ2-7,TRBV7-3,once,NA,CASSLARDMPYEQYF,TGTGCCAGCAGCTTGGCCCGGGACATGCCCTACGAGCAGTACTTC
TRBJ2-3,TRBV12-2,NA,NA,CASRLKLAGTDTQYF,TGTGCAAGTCGCTTAAAGCTAGCGGGCACAGATACGCAGTATTTT
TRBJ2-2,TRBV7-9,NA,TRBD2,CASSGSGGTGELFF,TGTGCCAGCAGTGGGAGCGGGGGGACCGGGGAGCTGTTTTTT
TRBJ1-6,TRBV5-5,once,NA,CASSSSGDSPLHF,TGTGCCAGCAGCTCCTCAGGGGATTCACCCCTCCACTTT
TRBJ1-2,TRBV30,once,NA,CASGRDMSGYTF,TGTGCCTCGGGGAGGGACATGTCCGGCTACACCTTC
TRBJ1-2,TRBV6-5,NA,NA,CASWPFSDRNYGYTF,TGTGCCAGTTGGCCTTTCTCGGACAGAAACTATGGCTACACCTTC
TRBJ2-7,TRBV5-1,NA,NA,CASSSRGRIDEQYF,TGCGCCAGCAGCTCCAGGGGAAGGATTGACGAGCAGTACTTC
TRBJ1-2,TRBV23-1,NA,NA,CASRALGGGNYGYTF,TGCGCCAGCAGGGCATTAGGGGGAGGGAACTATGGCTACACCTTC
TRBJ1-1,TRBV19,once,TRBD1,CASSRTTGVEAFF,TGTGCCAGTAGTCGAACGACAGGGGTTGAAGCTTTCTTT
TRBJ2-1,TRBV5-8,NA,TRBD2,CASSLVTSGGQAYNEQFF,TGTGCCAGCAGCTTGGTGACTAGCGGGGGTCAGGCGTACAATGAGCAGTTCTTC
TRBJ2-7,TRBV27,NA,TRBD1,CASSPPGTGESYEQYF,TGTGCCAGCAGTCCCCCCGGGACAGGGGAGTCCTACGAGCAGTACTTC
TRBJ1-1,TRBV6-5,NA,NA,CASTQGIEAFF,TGTGCCAGCACCCAGGGAATTGAAGCTTTCTTT
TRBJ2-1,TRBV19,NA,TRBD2,CASSALLAGGPDPFGNEQFF,TGTGCCAGTAGTGCGTTACTAGCGGGGGGGCCTGATCCATTTGGCAATGAGCAGTTCTTC
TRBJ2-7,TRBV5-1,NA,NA,CASSLVGGGSYEQYF,TGCGCCAGCAGCTTGGTAGGGGGTGGGTCCTACGAGCAGTACTTC
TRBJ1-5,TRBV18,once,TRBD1,CASSPSIQGSNQPQHF,TGTGCCAGCTCACCATCCATACAGGGGAGCAATCAGCCCCAGCATTTT
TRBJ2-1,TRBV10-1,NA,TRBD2,CASSGGPSGGHNEQFF,TGCGCCAGCAGTGGCGGCCCTAGCGGGGGGCATAATGAGCAGTTCTTC
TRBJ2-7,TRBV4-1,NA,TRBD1,CASSQDLRNRQGVLAQYF,TGCGCCAGCAGCCAAGACTTAAGGAATAGACAGGGGGTTTTAGCGCAGTACTTC
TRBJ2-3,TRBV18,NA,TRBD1,CASSDSPRQGRDTQYF,TGTGCCAGCTCAGATTCCCCCCGACAGGGTCGGGATACGCAGTATTTT
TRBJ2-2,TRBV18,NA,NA,CASSPGGARTGELFF,TGTGCCAGCTCACCAGGGGGCGCTAGGACCGGGGAGCTGTTTTTT